Shown below are 3 T cell receptor beta chains from a single sample sequenced in a study of tumor and adjacent non-tumor tissue in lung cancer. This sample's RNA came from whole unsorted tissue. This non-tumor lung sample came from over 3 cm beyond the tumor edge. Three rounds of nested PCR, following a modified ARM-PCR protocol, produced the TCRbeta library. TCRdb reanalysed the multiplex PCR reads using MiXCR and keeps one entry per CDR3 protein. Among under 95,000 distinct CDR3 sequences listed, more than 80% were seen once. The sequenced sample consisted of distant non-tumor lung tissue. These receptors all come from a man aged 60-69 years with non-small cell lung cancer.

The chain links TRBV24-1 to TRBJ2-1; D unresolved. Germline V lookup: CDR1 KGHDR, CDR2 SFDVKD. The CDR3 loop spans 12 amino acids. Trimming left V 1 base short and J 10 bases short, with 7 bases between. CDR3 coding DNA: TGTGCCACCAGTGATTTAAAGTGGGAGCAGTTCTTC. Its translation: CATSDLKWEQFF.

Concerning this clonotype: The junction departs from the called germline gene at one end, perhaps through a read error. The chain recombines TRBV5-4 with TRBJ1-1; 8 bases align to TRBD1. The germline V gene has CDR1 SGHNT and CDR2 YYREEE (reference sequence). The CDR3 spans 16 residues. The CDR3 DNA is TGTGCCAGCAGCGGGCGGACAGGGCTTGGTAACACTGAAGGTTTCTTT. Translation gives CASSGRTGLGNTEGFF.

The chain employs TRBV6-1 and TRBJ2-5; D may be TRBD1 or TRBD2 (6 bases each). Germline lookup yields CDR1 MNHNS and CDR2 SASEGT. The CDR3 extends over 15 amino acids. V lost 2 bases to trimming and J lost 8 bases, with 18 bases between them. The CDR3 spells CASSELAWGPDTQYF. For the CDR3, the DNA is TGTGCCAGCAGTGAACTAGCGTGGGGGCCCGACACCCAGTACTTC.